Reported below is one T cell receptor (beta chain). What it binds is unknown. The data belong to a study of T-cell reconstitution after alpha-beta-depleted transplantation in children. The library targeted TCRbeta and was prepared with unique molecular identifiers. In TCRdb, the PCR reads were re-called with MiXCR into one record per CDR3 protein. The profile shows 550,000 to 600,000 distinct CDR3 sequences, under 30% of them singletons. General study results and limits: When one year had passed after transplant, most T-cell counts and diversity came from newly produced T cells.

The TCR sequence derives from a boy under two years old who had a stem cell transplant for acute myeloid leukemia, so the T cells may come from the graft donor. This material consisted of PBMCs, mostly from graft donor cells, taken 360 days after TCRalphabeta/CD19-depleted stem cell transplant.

As DNA, the CDR3 is TGTGCCAGCTCACCACTGAGGGACCCTGAAGCTTTCTTT. It is translated as CASSPLRDPEAFF. The V call is TRBV18, the J call TRBJ1-1; possible D gene TRBD1, 5 bases. Trimming shortened V by 1 base and J by 6 bases, and 9 bases separated the two germline ends. The CDR3 runs to 13 residues. The germline V gene encodes CDR1 KGHSH and CDR2 LQKENI.